These 27 T cell receptor beta chains were sequenced from one sample in a study of T cell changes during pregnancy in multiple sclerosis. The assay was immunoSEQ multiplex PCR, and TCRdb's table has in-frame clones only and misses some. Here the sample spans more than 80,000 clones, around 92% being singletons. The starting material was peripheral blood, obtained after pregnancy. The receptors shown here come from a female donor with multiple sclerosis, enrolled in a pregnancy study.

In its sample, this clone was seen once. The genes are TRBV6-5 and TRBJ1-1; D unclear. This CDR3 comprises 13 residues. Germline V gene data show CDR1 as MNHEY and CDR2 as SVGAGI. The germline V and J ends were trimmed by 2 bases and 5 bases, with 9 bases remaining between them. CDR3 nucleotides: TGTGCCAGCAGTTACAGAAGCGTTACTGAAGCTTTCTTT. This translates into CASSYRSVTEAFF.

The chain combines TRBV29-1 with TRBJ1-4; unclear D gene. The ends were cut back, 1 base at V and 8 bases at J, with 8 bases in the middle. Germline CDR1 SQVTM, CDR2 ANQGSEA. There are 12 residues in the CDR3. The CDR3 DNA reads TGCAGCGTTGAAGGACCGAGGGAAAAACTGTTTTTT. It codes for CSVEGPREKLFF.

CDR3 amino acids: CATSRGGGGGEKLFF. Here the CDR3 DNA reads TGTGCCACCAGCAGAGGTGGGGGAGGGGGGGAAAAACTGTTTTTT. The V call is TRBV15, the J call TRBJ1-4, with TRBD1 as a possible D gene (6 bases). V was clipped by 1 base and J by 8 bases, with 14 bases between them. The length of the CDR3 is 15 residues. The germline V gene encodes CDR1 LNHNV and CDR2 YYDKDF (reference sequence).

The rearrangement uses TRBV14 and TRBJ2-2; 9 bases match TRBD1. The CDR3 length is 16 residues. V lost 4 bases to trimming and J lost 4 bases; unmatched junction nucleotides: 7. Germline V gene lookup returns CDR1 SGHDN and CDR2 FVKESK. The CDR3 loop is CASSLPPGQGTGELFF. For the CDR3, the DNA is TGTGCCAGCAGCCTCCCCCCGGGACAGGGCACCGGGGAGCTGTTTTTT.

This CDR3 reads CASSLRGGRVGEKLFF. The DNA of the CDR3 is TGTGCCAGCAGCTTAAGGGGGGGCCGGGTCGGGGAAAAACTGTTTTTT. The chain employs TRBV11-2 and TRBJ1-4; possibly TRBD1 for D (6 bases). Germline CDR1 reads SGHAT; CDR2 reads FQNNGV. Trimming took off 2 bases at V and 8 bases at J, with 18 bases between the two ends. The CDR3 is 16 residues long.

As to this clone: Other DNA sequences in this specimen translate into the identical CDR3. The chain joins TRBV5-1 to TRBJ2-3; 11 bases are shared with TRBD2. V shed 0 bases, J shed 1 base, and the junction held 1 base outside the gene matches. The CDR3 totals 16 residues. In germline, CDR1 is SGHRS, CDR2 YFSETQ. The CDR3 sequence: CASSLELAGGTDTQYF. The CDR3 DNA reads TGCGCCAGCAGCTTGGAACTAGCGGGGGGCACAGATACGCAGTATTTT.

This chain uses TRBV18 with TRBJ1-4, with TRBD1 matching 10 bases. The CDR3 runs 15 residues. From germline, CDR1 is KGHSH and CDR2 LQKENI. Trimming took 5 bases from V and 6 from J; bases not matched to a gene: 6. In DNA form, the CDR3 reads TGTGCCAGCTCAACATCCGGGACAGGGGATGAAAAACTGTTTTTT. The encoded protein is CASSTSGTGDEKLFF. The variable domain in full, completed from reference TRBV18 and TRBJ1-4, reads NAGVMQNPRHLVRRRGQEARLRCSPMKGHSHVYWYRQLPEEGLKFMVYLQKENIIDESGMPKERFSAEFPKEGPSILRIQQVVRGDSAAYFCASSTSGTGDEKLFFGSGTQLSVL.

The V gene is TRBV5-4, the J gene TRBJ1-1; no clear D gene. Germline CDR1 and CDR2: SGHNT and YYREEE (reference sequence). Trimming cost V 3 bases and J 8 bases, with 8 bases left between them. The CDR3 length is 11 residues. Here the CDR3 reads CASSSGGEAFF. The DNA of the CDR3 is TGTGCCAGCAGCTCCGGCGGAGAAGCTTTCTTT.

The genes are TRBV6-1 and TRBJ2-2, with 12 positions matching TRBD2. This CDR3 comprises 17 residues. Losses at the gene ends were 4 bases for V and 4 bases for J; bases not matched to a gene: 7. Germline V lookup: CDR1 MNHNS, CDR2 SASEGT. CDR3 bases: TGTGCCAGCAGTGCCCCTAGCGGGGGGGCCCTCACCGGGGAGCTGTTTTTT. Translated: CASSAPSGGALTGELFF.

V is TRBV2 and J is TRBJ1-1; D uncertain. Trimming took 4 bases from V and 4 from J, leaving 13 bases between them. The CDR3 covers 14 residues. Germline V gene lookup returns CDR1 SNHLY and CDR2 FYNNEI. In DNA form, the CDR3 reads TGTGCCAGCAGTGTGGGAGGAGGGATCACTGAAGCTTTCTTT. Its translation is CASSVGGGITEAFF.

The rearrangement links TRBV9 to TRBJ1-2, with TRBD1 identical over 8 bases. Germline CDR1 and CDR2: SGDLS and YYNGEE. This CDR3 has 15 residues. Trimming removed 0 bases from V and 1 base from J; junction bases left unmatched: 2. The CDR3 region has the DNA TGTGCCAGCAGCGTAGGGGACAGGATTAACTATGGCTACACCTTC. It encodes CASSVGDRINYGYTF.

The chain is built from TRBV5-1 and TRBJ1-2, with a weak D call TRBD1 (5 bases). The V end lost 4 bases, the J end lost 2 bases, and 12 bases lay between the germline ends. This CDR3 is built from 14 residues. Germline assignment: CDR1 SGHRS and CDR2 YFSETQ. The CDR3 loop reads CASSPPRQNYGYTF. The CDR3 coding sequence is TGCGCCAGCAGCCCCCCTAGACAGAACTATGGCTACACCTTC.

The J gene is TRBJ1-2, the V gene TRBV19; 8 bases align to TRBD1. The CDR3 extends over 14 amino acids. The V gene end was trimmed by 6 bases and the J gene end by 2 bases; junction bases not matched to a gene: 5. Germline V gene lookup returns CDR1 LNHDA and CDR2 SQIVND (reference sequence). The CDR3 DNA reads TGTGCCAGTAGAAACAGGGGGGGGAACTATGGCTACACCTTC. Its protein is CASRNRGGNYGYTF. The full variable domain, with the rest looked up from reference TRBV19 and TRBJ1-2, is DGGITQSPKYLFRKEGQNVTLSCEQNLNHDAMYWYRQDPGQGLRLIYYSQIVNDFQKGDIAEGYSVSREKKESFPLTVTSAQKNPTAFYLCASRNRGGNYGYTFGSGTRLTVV.

The rearrangement uses TRBV30 and TRBJ2-5; D is perhaps TRBD2 (5 bases). CDR1 GTSNPN and CDR2 SVGIG come from the germline V gene (reference sequence). The V end lost 5 bases, the J end lost 5 bases, and 9 bases lay between the germline ends. This CDR3 spans 11 amino acids. The CDR3 region has the DNA TGTGCCTGGGTGAGAGGGGAGACCCAGTACTTC. It specifies CAWVRGETQYF.

DNA of the CDR3: TGCGCCAGCAGCTTGAATGGAGAGGGACTTAACACCTTC. As protein: CASSLNGEGLNTF. The chain has TRBV5-1 and TRBJ1-2; perhaps TRBD1 as D (5 bases). V lost 1 base and J 12 bases, leaving 16 bases between the germline ends. This CDR3 contains 13 residues. Germline values: CDR1 SGHRS, CDR2 YFSETQ.

The chain couples TRBV6-5 to TRBJ2-7; 11 bases line up with TRBD2. Germline loops: CDR1 MNHEY, CDR2 SVGAGI. V lost 4 bases to trimming and J lost 9 bases; unmatched junction nucleotides: 14. The CDR3 totals 16 residues. CDR3 DNA: TGTGCCAGCAGTTTTTCATCACCCCTTAGCGGGAGGGGGCAGTACTTC. Protein: CASSFSSPLSGRGQYF.

The V gene is TRBV6-1, the J gene TRBJ2-7, with D possibly TRBD1 on 5 matching bases. The V gene's germline CDR1 is MNHNS and CDR2 SASEGT. The CDR3 loop spans 14 amino acids. The ends were cut back, 3 bases at V and 3 bases at J, with 12 bases in the middle. CDR3 DNA sequence: TGTGCCAGCAGTGAGGTTGGGGCGCACTACGAGCAGTACTTC. This translates into CASSEVGAHYEQYF.

V and J are TRBV7-9 and TRBJ1-1, with D uncertain. V lost 5 bases and J lost 3, with 13 bases in between. CDR1 and CDR2 from the germline V gene are SEHNR and FQNEAQ (reference sequence). The CDR3 covers 14 residues. The CDR3 region has the DNA TGTGCCAGCAGCCCTCCCGAGGCCCACACTGAAGCTTTCTTT. Translated: CASSPPEAHTEAFF.

The chain carries TRBV2 and TRBJ2-3; maybe TRBD1 (7 bases). The germline gives CDR1 SNHLY, CDR2 FYNNEI. The ends were cut back, 10 bases at V and 5 bases at J, with 19 bases in the middle. The CDR3 length is 14 residues. The CDR3 DNA follows: TGTGCCATTACTCAGGGGGGACTGTTAGATACGCAGTATTTT. Translating it yields CAITQGGLLDTQYF.

This chain links TRBV30 with TRBJ2-7, with 7 nucleotides matching TRBD2. The CDR3 has 14 residues. Germline CDR1 reads GTSNPN; CDR2 reads SVGIG (reference sequence). J lost 2 bases, V lost 0 bases, and 4 bases had no gene match. CDR3 nucleotides: TGTGCCTGGAGTGTCCCGGGGACTACCTACGAGCAGTACTTC. Its translation: CAWSVPGTTYEQYF. Variable domain in full (rest from reference TRBV30 and TRBJ2-7): SQTIHQWPATLVQPVGSPLSLECTVEGTSNPNLYWYRQAAGRGLQLLFYSVGIGQISSEVPQNLSASRPQDRQFILSSKKLLLSDSGFYLCAWSVPGTTYEQYFGPGTRLTVT.

This chain joins TRBV28 and TRBJ2-1; 8 bases map to TRBD2. The germline CDR1 and CDR2 sequences are MDHEN and SYDVKM. There are 16 residues in the CDR3. The ends lost 6 bases at V and 2 bases at J; junction bases unmatched: 9. For the CDR3, the DNA is TGTGCCAGCAGCTTGTGGCGGGAGGCAACCTACAATGAGCAGTTCTTC. It codes for CASSLWREATYNEQFF. Combining the CDR3 with reference TRBV28 and TRBJ2-1 gives the whole variable domain DVKVTQSSRYLVKRTGEKVFLECVQDMDHENMFWYRQDPGLGLRLIYFSYDVKMKEKGDIPEGYSVSREKKERFSLILESASTNQTSMYLCASSLWREATYNEQFFGPGTRLTVL.

For the CDR3, the DNA is TGCGCCAGCAGCTTGTACGGGACAGGTTTTAATGAGCAGTTCTTC. This gives the protein CASSLYGTGFNEQFF. The chain employs TRBV5-1 and TRBJ2-1, with TRBD1 matching over 8 bases. This CDR3 has 15 residues. Germline CDR1 and CDR2: SGHRS and YFSETQ. Unmatched junction bases numbered 7, after V lost 1 base and J lost 7 bases.

V usage is TRBV9 and J usage is TRBJ1-3; D not certain. The CDR3 has 13 residues. V was clipped by 0 bases and J by 4 bases, with 5 bases between them. CDR1 and CDR2 from the germline V gene are SGDLS and YYNGEE. CDR3 sequence (DNA): TGTGCCAGCAGCGTAGATCAAGGAAACACCATATATTTT. Protein product: CASSVDQGNTIYF. Full variable domain (remainder filled in from reference TRBV9 and TRBJ1-3): DSGVTQTPKHLITATGQRVTLRCSPRSGDLSVYWYQQSLDQGLQFLIQYYNGEERAKGNILERFSAQQFPDLHSELNLSSLELGDSALYFCASSVDQGNTIYFGEGSWLTVV.

This clone was found a few times. This rearrangement joins TRBV6-6 to TRBJ1-1; D gene ambiguous. Trimming stripped 7 bases from V and 1 base from J, with 7 bases between. The CDR3 covers 12 residues. CDR1 is MNHNY, CDR2 SVGAGI, per germline (reference sequence). The CDR3 protein is CASTKANTEAFF. The CDR3, as DNA: TGTGCCAGCACAAAAGCGAACACTGAAGCTTTCTTT.

This chain uses TRBV5-5 with TRBJ1-5, with 10 bases that match TRBD1. The J segment lost 7 bases and the V segment lost 4 bases, leaving 14 bases of the junction unmatched. The CDR3 loop spans 17 amino acids. CDR1 is SGHKS and CDR2 is YYEKEE in the germline V gene (reference sequence). In DNA, the CDR3 is TGTGCCAGCAGCCCTACCCCGGACAGGGGGTGGGGGCAGCCCCAGCATTTT. This translates into CASSPTPDRGWGQPQHF.

To note about this clone: This CDR3 is also generated by other DNA sequences in the sample. CDR3 sequence reads: CASSLDRLNTEAFF. The CDR3 nucleotides are TGTGCCAGCAGCTTAGACAGGTTGAACACTGAAGCTTTCTTT. The gene calls are TRBV7-3 and TRBJ1-1; D may be TRBD1 (6 bases). The CDR3 loop spans 14 amino acids. V was pared by 2 bases and J by 0 bases, with 7 bases between. Germline V CDR1 and CDR2: SGHTA, FQGTGA.

This sequence joins TRBV29-1 and TRBJ2-5; maybe TRBD2 (6 bases). CDR3 length: 14 amino acids. Germline CDR1 reads SQVTM; CDR2 reads ANQGSEA. V lost 7 bases to trimming and J lost 5 bases, with 20 bases between them. CDR3 residues: CSAGGDPLGETQYF. The CDR3 DNA follows: TGCAGCGCAGGCGGGGACCCTTTAGGGGAGACCCAGTACTTC.